Presented here are 29 T cell receptor beta chains from one specimen sequenced in a study of graft-versus-host responses after intestinal transplantation (dated by TCRdb to the early 2020s). Their specific antigens are unknown. To prepare the library, the immunoSEQ multiplex PCR assay was applied. TCRdb obtained this table from immuneACCESS and retained in-frame rearrangements with V and J assigned. These tables miss some clones; where compared with another copy, unresolved V genes account for less than half of the shortfall, and the remainder is unexplained. The sample records about 70,000 clones, roughly 91% of which are singletons. The ten largest make up 1.3% of the sample. In the paper's terms, the time point label means: cells obtained before transplantation from donor or recipient. The sequences come from unstimulated CD8+ T cells sorted from spleen or lymph node cells, collected before intestinal transplant. All receptors derive from a human donor who received an intestinal transplant.

This chain uses TRBV29-1 with TRBJ2-3; maybe TRBD2 (6 bases). The CDR3 has 14 residues. Germline V CDR1 and CDR2: SQVTM, ANQGSEA. V was cut by 4 bases and J by 2 bases, with 13 bases left in between. In nucleotides, the CDR3 is TGCAGCGTTGTGGGACGGAGGGACACAGATACGCAGTATTTT. As protein: CSVVGRRDTDTQYF.

V gene TRBV19 combines with J gene TRBJ1-1; D uncertain. The CDR3 is made up of 15 amino acids. The germline CDR1 and CDR2 sequences are LNHDA and SQIVND (reference sequence). V was cut by 0 bases and J by 5 bases, with 13 bases left in between. The CDR3 nucleotides are TGTGCCAGTAGTATAGATCTATCCCCCGGGACTGAAGCTTTCTTT. Protein sequence: CASSIDLSPGTEAFF.

The rearrangement joins TRBV7-2 to TRBJ1-2; D may be TRBD1 (6 bases). The germline CDR1 and CDR2 sequences are SGHTA and FQGNSA. The CDR3 has 13 amino acids. Trimming took 2 bases from V and 8 from J, leaving 12 bases between them. The CDR3 loop reads CASSLMDTGGYTF. Here the CDR3 DNA reads TGTGCCAGCAGCTTAATGGACACAGGGGGCTACACCTTC.

The V and J genes are TRBV9 and TRBJ2-7; 9 positions match TRBD2. Per the germline V gene, CDR1 is SGDLS and CDR2 is YYNGEE. With 0 bases clipped from V and 4 bases from J, the junction kept 11 bases outside the gene matches. The CDR3 has 17 residues. The CDR3 sequence is CASSVAVSAGGQYEQYF. The CDR3 DNA is TGTGCCAGCAGCGTAGCTGTGTCGGCGGGGGGGCAGTACGAGCAGTACTTC.

The chain joins TRBV11-2 to TRBJ1-1; weak D call: TRBD1 (5 bases). Between the trimmed V and J ends, which lost 5 bases and 2 bases, there was a span of 18 bases. CDR1 and CDR2 from the germline V gene are SGHAT and FQNNGV. This CDR3 has 16 amino acids. The CDR3 reads CASSNWRGPRNTEAFF. CDR3 coding DNA: TGTGCCAGCAGCAATTGGCGGGGACCGAGAAACACTGAAGCTTTCTTT.

The V call is TRBV7-9, the J call TRBJ2-7; 8 bases line up with TRBD2. The CDR3 has 16 amino acids. V lost 2 bases to trimming and J lost 3 bases; unmatched junction nucleotides: 9. Germline V CDR1 and CDR2: SEHNR, FQNEAQ (reference sequence). CDR3 bases: TGTGCCAGCAGCTTATATCGGGGGGGGGTAGGCTACGAGCAGTACTTC. Protein: CASSLYRGGVGYEQYF.

The chain is built from TRBV10-2 and TRBJ2-3; TRBD1 is a possible D gene (6 bases). Trimming removed 5 bases from V and 2 bases from J, with 14 bases in between. The CDR3 runs to 15 residues. The V gene's germline CDR1 is WSHSY and CDR2 SAAADI. The CDR3 here is CASSLGATITDTQYF. DNA of the CDR3: TGCGCCAGCAGTCTGGGGGCGACAATCACAGATACGCAGTATTTT.

This clone has a single count. The gene calls are TRBV19 and TRBJ2-7; 8 positions match TRBD2. This CDR3 region has 14 residues. The J segment lost 2 bases and the V segment lost 5 bases, leaving 5 bases of the junction unmatched. In germline, CDR1 is LNHDA, CDR2 SQIVND (reference sequence). CDR3 protein: CASSPRGGAYEQYF. Written as DNA, the CDR3 is TGTGCCAGTAGTCCCCGGGGGGGGGCCTACGAGCAGTACTTC.

The chain combines TRBV7-9 with TRBJ2-7; D gene unclear. Trimming removed 1 base from V and 1 base from J, with 8 bases in between. CDR1 and CDR2 from the germline V gene are SEHNR and FQNEAQ (reference sequence). The CDR3 covers 14 residues. The CDR3 loop reads CASSLGASSYEQYF. The CDR3 DNA is TGTGCCAGCAGCTTAGGGGCATCATCCTACGAGCAGTACTTC.

Notes on this clone: Other DNA sequences in the same sample also yield this CDR3. The rearrangement joins TRBV4-1 to TRBJ2-7; 8 nucleotides line up with TRBD1. There are 15 residues in the CDR3. V dropped 3 bases and J dropped 1; count of bases not matched to a gene: 5. CDR1 and CDR2 from the germline V gene are MGHRA and YSYEKL. The CDR3 spells CASSQAGGPSYEQYF. The CDR3 DNA is TGCGCCAGCAGCCAGGCAGGGGGCCCGTCCTACGAGCAGTACTTC.

The V gene is TRBV13, the J gene TRBJ2-7, with 10 bases matching TRBD1. J gave up 6 bases and V 3 bases, and 5 bases lay outside the gene matches. The CDR3 totals 14 residues. The germline V gene encodes CDR1 PRHDT and CDR2 FYEKMQ (reference sequence). The CDR3 coding sequence is TGTGCCAGCAGCTTTGGGACAGGGGCGGTCGAGCAGTACTTC. This encodes CASSFGTGAVEQYF. Supplemented by reference TRBV13 and TRBJ2-7, the full variable domain reads AAGVIQSPRHLIKEKRETATLKCYPIPRHDTVYWYQQGPGQDPQFLISFYEKMQSDKGSIPDRFSAQQFSDYHSELNMSSLELGDSALYFCASSFGTGAVEQYFGPGTRLTVT.

The rearrangement links TRBV11-1 to TRBJ2-7, with D perhaps matching TRBD2 (6 bases). Germline V gene lookup returns CDR1 SGHAT and CDR2 FQDESV (reference sequence). This CDR3 spans 12 amino acids. The V gene lost 8 bases and the J gene lost 3 bases, with 11 bases spanning the gap. CDR3 sequence reads: CASARDRYEQYF. CDR3 bases: TGTGCCAGCGCGCGGGACCGCTACGAGCAGTACTTC.

V gene TRBV14 combines with J gene TRBJ2-1; tentatively, D is TRBD1 (5 bases). This CDR3 comprises 13 residues. CDR1 and CDR2 (germline): SGHDN, FVKESK. With 3 bases removed from V and 10 bases from J, the gap between germline ends came to 13 bases. DNA of the CDR3: TGTGCCAGCAGCCATACCCAGGGTGACGAGCAGTTCTTC. This gives the protein CASSHTQGDEQFF. The whole variable domain, filled in from reference TRBV14 and TRBJ2-1, reads EAGVTQFPSHSVIEKGQTVTLRCDPISGHDNLYWYRRVMGKEIKFLLHFVKESKQDESGMPNNRFLAERTGGTYSTLKVQPAELEDSGVYFCASSHTQGDEQFFGPGTRLTVL.

The chain is built from TRBV7-6 and TRBJ2-5, with 7 bases aligning to TRBD1. The V and J ends lost 8 bases and 5 bases, in that order; junction bases with no gene match: 2. The CDR3 consists of 11 residues. Germline V lookup: CDR1 SGHVS, CDR2 FNYEAQ. CDR3 sequence reads: CASGRGETQYF. In DNA form, the CDR3 reads TGTGCCAGCGGCAGGGGGGAGACCCAGTACTTC.

The gene calls are TRBV11-2 and TRBJ2-3, with D uncertain. This CDR3 is built from 12 residues. Germline CDR1 reads SGHAT; CDR2 reads FQNNGV. Trimming took off 4 bases at V and 6 bases at J, with 8 bases between the two ends. CDR3 DNA sequence: TGTGCCAGCAGCTCGCGGTATGATACGCAGTATTTT. Its protein product is CASSSRYDTQYF.

CDR3 coding DNA: TGCGCCAGCAGCTCCTGGACAGGGGAGGAGACCCAGTACTTC. Protein sequence: CASSSWTGEETQYF. The chain links TRBV5-1 to TRBJ2-5; 9 nucleotides align to TRBD1. With V trimmed by 3 bases and J by 5 bases, 5 bases remained unmatched. Germline V lookup: CDR1 SGHRS, CDR2 YFSETQ. The CDR3 runs 14 residues.

This clone was observed a single time. The chain has TRBV5-1 and TRBJ1-4, with TRBD1 identical over 7 bases. The CDR3 spans 16 residues. With V trimmed by 4 bases and J by 4 bases, 10 bases remained unmatched. The germline V gene encodes CDR1 SGHRS and CDR2 YFSETQ. The CDR3 region has the DNA TGCGCCAGCAGCCCATTTGGGACAGAGTATAATGAAAAACTGTTTTTT. As protein: CASSPFGTEYNEKLFF.

The J gene is TRBJ1-1, the V gene TRBV7-6; 7 nucleotides align to TRBD1. V was clipped by 6 bases and J by 3 bases; unmatched bases: 7. Germline values: CDR1 SGHVS, CDR2 FNYEAQ. The CDR3 runs to 14 residues. The CDR3 here is CASRKTGLDTEAFF. The DNA of the CDR3 is TGTGCCAGCAGGAAGACAGGGCTGGACACTGAAGCTTTCTTT.

This rearrangement joins TRBV6-5 to TRBJ1-2; D is unclear. Germline CDR1 and CDR2: MNHEY and SVGAGI. V gave up 0 bases and J gave up 7 bases, with 9 bases separating them. CDR3 length: 13 amino acids. The CDR3 DNA reads TGTGCCAGCAGTTACTCCGCTGTGAGTGGCTACACCTTC. Translated, it gives CASSYSAVSGYTF.

The chain couples TRBV27 to TRBJ2-5, with 7 bases matching TRBD2. Looked up from germline, CDR1 is MNHEY and CDR2 is SMNVEV (reference sequence). With 0 bases clipped from V and 3 bases from J, the junction kept 4 bases outside the gene matches. CDR3 length equals 15 residues. CDR3 loop: CASSLSYGGEETQYF. In DNA, the CDR3 is TGTGCCAGCAGTTTATCATATGGGGGGGAAGAGACCCAGTACTTC.

The chain has TRBV14 and TRBJ2-2; D remains unclear. The CDR3 is 14 amino acids. Deletions cut 1 base from V and 4 bases from J, with 7 bases between. The germline gives CDR1 SGHDN, CDR2 FVKESK. The CDR3 DNA is TGTGCCAGCAGCCAAGTGAGTGGCACCGGGGAGCTGTTTTTT. Its protein product is CASSQVSGTGELFF. The full variable domain, rest sourced from reference TRBV14 and TRBJ2-2, is EAGVTQFPSHSVIEKGQTVTLRCDPISGHDNLYWYRRVMGKEIKFLLHFVKESKQDESGMPNNRFLAERTGGTYSTLKVQPAELEDSGVYFCASSQVSGTGELFFGEGSRLTVL.

The chain carries TRBV9 and TRBJ2-2, with 9 nucleotides matching TRBD1. V trimming: 3 bases; J trimming: 5 bases; junction bases outside the gene matches: 8. The CDR3 consists of 16 residues. Germline V gives CDR1 SGDLS, CDR2 YYNGEE. CDR3 sequence reads: CASSAPGQGGTGELFF. CDR3 DNA sequence: TGTGCCAGCAGCGCCCCGGGACAGGGTGGGACCGGGGAGCTGTTTTTT.

The chain carries TRBV15 and TRBJ2-7; the D gene is possibly TRBD1 (6 bases). In germline, CDR1 is LNHNV, CDR2 YYDKDF (reference sequence). Trimming shortened V by 1 base and J by 2 bases, and 9 bases separated the two germline ends. The CDR3 runs 14 residues. CDR3 protein: CATSRGRTAYEQYF. In nucleotides, the CDR3 is TGTGCCACCAGCAGAGGTCGGACAGCCTACGAGCAGTACTTC. The whole variable domain, filled in from reference TRBV15 and TRBJ2-7, reads DAMVIQNPRYQVTQFGKPVTLSCSQTLNHNVMYWYQQKSSQAPKLLFHYYDKDFNNEADTPDNFQSRRPNTSFCFLDIRSPGLGDTAMYLCATSRGRTAYEQYFGPGTRLTVT.

Comment on this clone: This CDR3 is also generated by other DNA sequences in the sample. The V gene is TRBV9, the J gene TRBJ2-7, with D tentatively TRBD1 (5 bases). V lost 0 bases and J lost 2, with 9 bases in between. The CDR3 contains 14 residues. Germline CDR1 and CDR2: SGDLS and YYNGEE. This CDR3 reads CASSVGDSPYEQYF. As DNA, the CDR3 is TGTGCCAGCAGCGTAGGTGACAGTCCCTACGAGCAGTACTTC.

The chain uses TRBV5-4 and TRBJ2-5, with D uncertain. The CDR3 consists of 13 residues. In germline, CDR1 is SGHNT, CDR2 YYREEE (reference sequence). Deletions cut 2 bases from V and 5 bases from J, with 10 bases between. The CDR3 nucleotides are TGTGCCAGCAGCTTATCAGAAGCGGAGACCCAGTACTTC. Protein sequence: CASSLSEAETQYF.

The chain is built from TRBV2 and TRBJ2-3, with D perhaps TRBD2 (5 bases). The CDR3 has 17 residues. The germline V gene encodes CDR1 SNHLY and CDR2 FYNNEI. V was cut by 6 bases and J by 8 bases, with 27 bases left in between. The CDR3 nucleotides are TGTGCCAGCAGCGTCAACTCGGAGGAGCCACAGATTGGTACGCAGTATTTT. It encodes CASSVNSEEPQIGTQYF. Together with reference TRBV2 and TRBJ2-3, the CDR3 gives the full variable domain: EPEVTQTPSHQVTQMGQEVILRCVPISNHLYFYWYRQILGQKVEFLVSFYNNEISEKSEIFDDQFSVERPDGSNFTLKIRSTKLEDSAMYFCASSVNSEEPQIGTQYFGPGTRLTVL.

The chain is built from TRBV9 and TRBJ1-1, with unresolved D. This CDR3 has 14 residues. Trimming cost V 1 base and J 1 base, with 8 bases left between them. CDR1 SGDLS and CDR2 YYNGEE come from the germline V gene. CDR3 amino acids: CASSVSPGNTEAFF. CDR3 coding DNA: TGTGCCAGCAGCGTAAGTCCAGGGAACACTGAAGCTTTCTTT.

The chain links TRBV5-6 to TRBJ2-5, with 10 bases matching TRBD2. The CDR3 totals 15 residues. V was pared by 3 bases and J by 3 bases, with 5 bases of the junction left unmatched. Germline loops: CDR1 SGHDT, CDR2 YYEEEE. The CDR3 nucleotides read TGTGCCAGCAGCTCAAGCGGGGGGGCTAAAGAGACCCAGTACTTC. Encoded protein: CASSSSGGAKETQYF. The full variable domain, in which reference TRBV5-6 and TRBJ2-5 provide the parts outside the CDR3, is DAGVTQSPTHLIKTRGQQVTLRCSPKSGHDTVSWYQQALGQGPQFIFQYYEEEERQRGNFPDRFSGHQFPNYSSELNVNALLLGDSALYLCASSSSGGAKETQYFGPGTRLLVL.

The chain employs TRBV13 and TRBJ2-7; 10 positions agree with TRBD1. Germline V gene data show CDR1 as PRHDT and CDR2 as FYEKMQ (reference sequence). The CDR3 is 16 residues long. V lost 5 bases, J lost 0 bases, and 7 bases stayed unmatched. The CDR3 DNA reads TGTGCCAGCAGCCAGGGACAGGGGATAGGCTCCTACGAGCAGTACTTC. This encodes CASSQGQGIGSYEQYF.